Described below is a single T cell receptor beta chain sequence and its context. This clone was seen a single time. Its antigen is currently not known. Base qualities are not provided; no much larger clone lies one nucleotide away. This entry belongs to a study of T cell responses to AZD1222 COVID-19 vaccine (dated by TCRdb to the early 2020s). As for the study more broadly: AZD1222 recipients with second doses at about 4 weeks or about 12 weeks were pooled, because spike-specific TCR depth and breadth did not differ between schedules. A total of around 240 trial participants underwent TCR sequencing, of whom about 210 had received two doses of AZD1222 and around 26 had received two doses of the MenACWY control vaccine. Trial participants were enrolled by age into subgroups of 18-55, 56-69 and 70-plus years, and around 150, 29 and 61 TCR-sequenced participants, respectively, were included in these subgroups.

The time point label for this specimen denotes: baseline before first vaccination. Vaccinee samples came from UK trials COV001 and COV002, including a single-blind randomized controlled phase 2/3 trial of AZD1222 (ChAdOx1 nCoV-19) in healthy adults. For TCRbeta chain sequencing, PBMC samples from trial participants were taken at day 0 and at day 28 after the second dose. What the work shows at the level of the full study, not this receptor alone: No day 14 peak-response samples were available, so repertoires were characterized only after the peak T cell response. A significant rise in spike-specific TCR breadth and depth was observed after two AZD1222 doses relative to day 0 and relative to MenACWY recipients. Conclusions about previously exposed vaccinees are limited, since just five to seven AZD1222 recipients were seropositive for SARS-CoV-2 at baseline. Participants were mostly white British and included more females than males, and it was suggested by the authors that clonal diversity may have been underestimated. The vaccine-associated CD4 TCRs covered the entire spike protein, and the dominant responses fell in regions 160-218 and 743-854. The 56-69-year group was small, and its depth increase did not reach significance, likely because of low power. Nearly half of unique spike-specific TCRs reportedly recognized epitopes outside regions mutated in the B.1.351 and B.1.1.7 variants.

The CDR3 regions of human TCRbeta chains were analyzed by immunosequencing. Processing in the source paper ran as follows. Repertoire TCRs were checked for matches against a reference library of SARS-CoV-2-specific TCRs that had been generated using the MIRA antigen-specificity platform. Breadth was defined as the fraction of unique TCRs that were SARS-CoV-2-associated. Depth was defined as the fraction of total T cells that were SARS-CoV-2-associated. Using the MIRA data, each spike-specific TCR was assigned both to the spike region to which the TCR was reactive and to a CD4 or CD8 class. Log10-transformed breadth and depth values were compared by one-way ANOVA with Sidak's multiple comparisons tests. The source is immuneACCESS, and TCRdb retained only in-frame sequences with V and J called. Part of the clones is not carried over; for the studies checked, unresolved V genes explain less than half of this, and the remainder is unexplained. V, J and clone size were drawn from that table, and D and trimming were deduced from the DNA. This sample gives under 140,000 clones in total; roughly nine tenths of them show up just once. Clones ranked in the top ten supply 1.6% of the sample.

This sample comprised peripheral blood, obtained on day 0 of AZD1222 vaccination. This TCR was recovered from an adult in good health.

The nucleotides read TGTGCCAGCAGCGAAAGGACAGCCAGACCCGGGGAGCTGTTTTTT. Its protein product is CASSERTARPGELFF. In this chain, TRBV7-2 is recombined with TRBJ2-2; perhaps TRBD1 is the D gene, with 6 bases matching. From the germline V gene, CDR1 is SGHTA and CDR2 is FQGNSA. From cysteine to phenylalanine, the CDR3 is 15 amino acids long. Only CDR3 DNA is held: 45 bases, read in frame from base 1. V is shortened by 5 bases, J by 6 bases, and the region joining them spans 16 bases.